This record concerns one TCR beta chain sequence. In its sample, this clone was seen many times. Its antigen is still unknown. The CDR3 end is not reached by the read, which stops 3 residues before it; the germline J gene fills it in. CDR1 and CDR2, looked up from the germline V gene (reference sequence), are LNHDA and SQIVND. V and J are truncated by 1 base and 0 bases respectively, leaving an intervening sequence of 11 bases. From its cysteine to its phenylalanine, the CDR3 spans 16 amino acids. The DNA covers only part of the CDR3, 39 bases in frame from base 1. Most of the CVID patients and most of the healthy controls were of Caucasian heritage. Heparinized peripheral whole blood samples of roughly 5 to 8.5 ml were obtained from each donor. Genomic DNA from adults with common variable immune deficiency (CVID) and from healthy adult controls was used to sequence TCRbeta CDR3 repertoires. The control group was made up of roughly 22 healthy adult volunteers (about ten male and 12 female) whose ages ranged from 23 to 66 years, with a mean age of around 30. Diluted blood was subjected to density centrifugation over Hypaque 1077 or Ficoll-Paque for isolation of peripheral blood mononuclear cells. Genomic DNA was extracted from unsorted mononuclear cells by Qiagen column purification or by a centrifugation-based method.

CVID samples and control samples contributed equivalent amounts of genomic DNA as sequencing input. For every sample, a 60 bp segment covering the rearranged TCRbeta CDR3 region was amplified and then sequenced. The immunoSEQ assay, a bias-corrected multiplex PCR with high-throughput sequencing, was employed for TCRbeta amplification. As for the authors' bioinformatics: Every unique nucleotide sequence was considered a clone and was annotated with V, D and J genes, copy number and frequency. Sequences were labeled productive if in frame, and non-productive if out of frame or containing stop codons. Clonality was calculated from Shannon's entropy as previously described. The predicted amino acid sequences of productive clones were used to derive mean CDR3 Kyte-Doolittle hydropathy. The R hclust function was used to hierarchically cluster scaled V gene usage with Manhattan distance and complete linkage. Sharing of clones by CDR3 amino acid sequence was evaluated through resampling of 12 repertoires per group over 100 rounds. The repertoires were searched for approximately 73 published EBV-specific and around 240 published CMV-specific TCRbeta sequences. Analysis left out two CVID samples that produced under 10,000 sequences, so 40 to 50 CVID repertoires remained. In its TCRdb copy, this immuneACCESS table keeps in-frame sequences only and misses some clones. Where compared with another copy, unresolved V genes explain less than half of these, and the others have no known cause. That table gives V, J and clone size, and the DNA gave D and trimming. In this sample the table shows about 40,000 clones, and no singletons are among them. The ten largest make up about 2.2% of the sample.

This record comes from a study of T cell clonality in common variable immunodeficiency (dated by TCRdb to between 2015 and 2017). The paper's findings and limits, for the study overall: Despite equal DNA input, controls averaged around 82,000 unique sequences per sample versus about 31,547 in CVID samples. TCRbeta clonality was higher in CVID subjects than in healthy controls (t-test p = 0.018), and the increase was most characteristic of about a third of subjects. Patient heterogeneity within the CVID cohort put limits on correlating repertoire features with clinical complications. The authors noted that sequencing repertoires of T cell subpopulations would be needed to clarify what caused the increased clonality in CVID. Fewer TCRbeta clones were shared among CVID subjects than among healthy controls (p < 0.0001). CVID TCRbeta sequences were reported to have fewer deletions and N-nucleotide insertions and to lack highly modified clones with 13 or more V deletions.

This sequence uses TRBV19 and TRBJ2-3; the D segment could be TRBD1, given 6 matching bases. This clonotype was obtained from a person aged 18-70 years in good health. The sequenced sample was peripheral blood mononuclear cells. The sequenced part of the CDR3 DNA is TGTGCCAGTAGTATAGCCGGACAGTTTAGCACAGATACG. Translated, this gives CASSIAGQFSTDT. The CDR3 in its entirety is CASSIAGQFSTDTQYF. The full variable domain, with segments outside the CDR3 supplied by the reference TRBV19 and TRBJ2-3 proteins, appears as DGGITQSPKYLFRKEGQNVTLSCEQNLNHDAMYWYRQDPGQGLRLIYYSQIVNDFQKGDIAEGYSVSREKKESFPLTVTSAQKNPTAFYLCASSIAGQFSTDTQYFGPGTRLTVL.